Described below is a single T cell receptor beta chain sequence and its context. The CDR3 consists of 16 residues. V lost 5 bases, J lost 5 bases, and 20 bases lay in between. The germline V gene has CDR1 ENHRY and CDR2 SYGVKD. The sample originates from a study of cytomegalovirus exposure and HLA in healthy donors. This PCR relied on a set of 60 Vbeta primers and 13 Jbeta primers. Libraries were prepared by immunoSEQ multiplex PCR; TCRdb keeps only in-frame clonotypes and omits some of them. The sample has over 110,000 clones; about four fifths are singletons. The TCR originated in a male donor in good health and CMV-seropositive. Sequencing used PBMCs. V gene TRBV10-3 combines with J gene TRBJ2-3; D is perhaps TRBD2 (5 bases). The CDR3, as DNA: TGTGCCATCAGTACCCGATCTAGGAGGTCTGGAGATACGCAGTATTTT. It is translated as CAISTRSRRSGDTQYF.